The entry below gives a single T cell receptor beta chain sequence along with its context. The target antigen is unknown. The data are from a study of cytomegalovirus exposure and HLA in healthy donors. Researchers ran the PCR with 60 Vbeta and 13 Jbeta primers. Sequencing was performed with immunoSEQ multiplex PCR; in TCRdb, only in-frame clones are kept and a portion is missing. The table records over 95,000 clones, over 65% of them present only once. Trimming at V came to 2 bases and at J to 7 bases, leaving 10 bases not matched to a gene. Per germline, CDR1 SGHRS and CDR2 YFSETQ. The CDR3 contains 15 residues. Participants comprised healthy donors of bone marrow. Study-level findings and limits: TCR beta sequences numbering fewer than 20,000 were associated with HLA alleles at 0.05 false discovery rate in a later analysis. There was a cluster of highly shared sequence variants that was likely a sequencing artifact. The classifier reportedly diagnosed cytomegalovirus status with high sensitivity and specificity.

Source material: PBMCs. This rearrangement joins TRBV5-1 to TRBJ2-3; TRBD1 matches 7 bases. The receptor's source is a man aged 35-49 years in good health and CMV-seronegative. The CDR3 sequence is CASSLQTGLGNTQYF. CDR3 sequence (DNA): TGCGCCAGCAGCTTACAGACAGGGCTCGGGAATACGCAGTATTTT.